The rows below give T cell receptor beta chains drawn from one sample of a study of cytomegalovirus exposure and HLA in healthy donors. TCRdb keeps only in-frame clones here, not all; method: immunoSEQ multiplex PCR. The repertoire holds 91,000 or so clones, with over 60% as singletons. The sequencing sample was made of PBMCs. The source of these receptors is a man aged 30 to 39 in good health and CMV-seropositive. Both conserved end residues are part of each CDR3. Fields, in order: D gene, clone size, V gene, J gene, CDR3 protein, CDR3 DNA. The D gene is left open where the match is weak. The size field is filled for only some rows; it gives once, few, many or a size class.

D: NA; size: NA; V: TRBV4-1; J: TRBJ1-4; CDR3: CASSQEEGSNEKLFF; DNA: TGCGCCAGCAGCCAAGAGGAGGGCTCAAATGAAAAACTGTTTTTT
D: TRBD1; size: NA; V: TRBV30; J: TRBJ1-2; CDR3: CAWSTGQGNYGYTF; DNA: TGTGCCTGGAGCACGGGACAGGGTAACTATGGCTACACCTTC
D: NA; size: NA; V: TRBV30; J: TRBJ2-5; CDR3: CAWGQFQETQYF; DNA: TGTGCCTGGGGACAGTTCCAAGAGACCCAGTACTTC
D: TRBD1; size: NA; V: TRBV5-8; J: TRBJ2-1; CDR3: CASSFYRGGDEQFF; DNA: TGTGCCAGCAGCTTCTACAGGGGTGGTGATGAGCAGTTCTTC
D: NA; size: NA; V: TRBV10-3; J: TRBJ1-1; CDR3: CAISESGMNTEAFF; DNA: TGTGCCATCAGTGAGTCGGGCATGAACACTGAAGCTTTCTTT
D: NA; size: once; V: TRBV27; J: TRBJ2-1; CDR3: CASSLGTGAPYNEQFF; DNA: TGTGCCAGCAGTTTAGGCACAGGAGCCCCATACAATGAGCAGTTCTTC
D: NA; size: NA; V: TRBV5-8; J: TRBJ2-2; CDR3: CASRQPQGSTGELFF; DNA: TGTGCCAGCAGACAACCACAGGGTTCCACCGGGGAGCTGTTTTTT
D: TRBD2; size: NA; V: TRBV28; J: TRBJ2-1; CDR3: CASSLFLGRDNEQFF; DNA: TGTGCCAGCAGTTTGTTCTTAGGGAGGGACAATGAGCAGTTCTTC
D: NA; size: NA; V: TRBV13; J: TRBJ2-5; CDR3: CASSLSGAWDGTQYF; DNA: TGTGCCAGCAGCTTGTCGGGAGCATGGGATGGGACCCAGTACTTC
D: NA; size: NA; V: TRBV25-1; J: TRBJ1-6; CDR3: CASRGRNNSPLHF; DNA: TGTGCCAGCAGGGGCAGGAATAATTCACCCCTCCACTTT